This note documents a single T cell receptor beta chain sequence. This record comes from a study of blood T cell repertoires in COVID-19. The repertoire was sequenced with immunoSEQ multiplex PCR; TCRdb's copy has only in-frame clones and lacks some. The sample shows more than 95,000 clones, 90% of them seen only once. Trimming cost V 1 base and J 2 bases, with 8 bases left between them. This CDR3 has 15 amino acids. Germline V gene data show CDR1 as SGHVS and CDR2 as FNYEAQ. This chain uses TRBV7-6 with TRBJ2-2, with D unclear. Input material: peripheral blood. This sequence was found in a human donor with active COVID-19. The donor label of this sample is uncertain. Here the CDR3 reads CASSLDPVNTGELFF. CDR3 DNA: TGTGCCAGCAGCTTAGATCCGGTTAACACCGGGGAGCTGTTTTTT.